The 29 T cell receptor beta chains presented below share a single source sample, sequenced in a study of blood T cell repertoires in COVID-19 (TCRdb year 2020). The library was obtained by the immunoSEQ multiplex PCR assay. TCRdb mirrors the immuneACCESS table, restricted to in-frame sequences. Some clones are absent from its copies; in checked studies, under half trace to an unresolved V gene, and the reason for the others is unknown. The table for this sample lists approximately 280,000 clones; roughly 88% of them were counted only once. Jointly, the top ten make up 9% to 9.5% of the sample. Sequenced input: peripheral blood. The receptors derive from a man aged 18 to 29 with active or convalescent COVID-19.

This chain links TRBV14 with TRBJ1-2; 9 nucleotides agree with TRBD1. The CDR3 runs to 12 residues. The V and J ends lost 5 bases and 10 bases, in that order; junction bases with no gene match: 5. Germline V lookup: CDR1 SGHDN, CDR2 FVKESK. CDR3 in amino acids: CASSLHRGLYTF. Written as DNA, the CDR3 is TGTGCCAGCAGCTTACACAGGGGGCTCTACACCTTC. Using reference TRBV14 and TRBJ1-2 for the parts outside the CDR3, the full variable domain is EAGVTQFPSHSVIEKGQTVTLRCDPISGHDNLYWYRRVMGKEIKFLLHFVKESKQDESGMPNNRFLAERTGGTYSTLKVQPAELEDSGVYFCASSLHRGLYTFGSGTRLTVV.

V is TRBV10-2 and J is TRBJ2-1, with 7 bases that match TRBD2. CDR1 and CDR2 from the germline V gene are WSHSY and SAAADI. Unmatched junction bases numbered 6, after V lost 0 bases and J lost 4 bases. The CDR3 has 16 residues. In DNA form, the CDR3 reads TGCGCCAGCAGTGAGTCGGGGGGACTACCATACAATGAGCAGTTCTTC. Translating it yields CASSESGGLPYNEQFF.

The chain carries TRBV7-2 and TRBJ1-4, with 8 bases aligning to TRBD1. The CDR3 runs 15 residues. The ends lost 4 bases at V and 7 bases at J; junction bases unmatched: 8. From germline, CDR1 is SGHTA and CDR2 FQGNSA. The CDR3 protein is CASSSQLGTGEKLFF. In DNA, the CDR3 is TGTGCCAGCAGCTCACAACTAGGGACAGGTGAAAAACTGTTTTTT.

This chain uses TRBV19 with TRBJ1-4, with TRBD1 identical over 12 bases. Germline V gene lookup returns CDR1 LNHDA and CDR2 SQIVND (reference sequence). The CDR3 is 16 amino acids. J gave up 7 bases and V 4 bases, and 7 bases lay outside the gene matches. The CDR3 coding sequence is TGTGCCAGTAGTAATCCGGGACAGGGGGCGCGTGAAAAACTGTTTTTT. Its protein product is CASSNPGQGAREKLFF. Complete variable domain (other parts from reference TRBV19 and TRBJ1-4): DGGITQSPKYLFRKEGQNVTLSCEQNLNHDAMYWYRQDPGQGLRLIYYSQIVNDFQKGDIAEGYSVSREKKESFPLTVTSAQKNPTAFYLCASSNPGQGAREKLFFGSGTQLSVL.

This clone was recorded only once. The chain links TRBV5-1 to TRBJ2-2; D not resolved. Trimming shortened V by 0 bases and J by 4 bases, and 7 bases separated the two germline ends. The CDR3 consists of 14 residues. Germline CDR1 SGHRS, CDR2 YFSETQ. The CDR3 nucleotides read TGCGCCAGCAGCTTGGCTGCAGGCACCGGGGAGCTGTTTTTT. The encoded protein is CASSLAAGTGELFF.

The chain employs TRBV4-2 and TRBJ2-5, with TRBD2 matching over 8 bases. The J segment lost 4 bases and the V segment lost 2 bases, leaving 3 bases of the junction unmatched. Germline V CDR1 and CDR2: LGHNA, YNFKEQ. This CDR3 has 14 amino acids. CDR3 residues: CASSQSLAGETQYF. CDR3 DNA sequence: TGTGCCAGCAGCCAATCGCTAGCGGGAGAGACCCAGTACTTC.

The rearrangement uses TRBV3-1 (or the pseudogene TRBV3-2) and TRBJ1-6; no clear D gene. Trimming took off 0 bases at V and 11 bases at J, with 11 bases between the two ends. CDR1 is LGHDT and CDR2 is YNNKEL in the germline V gene (reference sequence). This CDR3 region has 14 residues. The CDR3 loop reads CASSQDVPVPPLHF. The CDR3 DNA reads as TGTGCCAGCAGCCAAGATGTCCCAGTACCACCCCTCCACTTT.

There are a few counts of this clone. V and J are TRBV2 and TRBJ1-5, with D uncertain. Trimming removed 3 bases at V and 4 bases at J, with 7 bases between. The CDR3 contains 13 residues. The V gene's germline CDR1 is SNHLY and CDR2 FYNNEI. As DNA, the CDR3 is TGTGCCAGCAGTGAGGAGCAGAATCAGCCCCAGCATTTT. Translation: CASSEEQNQPQHF.

This rearrangement joins TRBV7-9 to TRBJ2-7; the D gene is possibly TRBD1 (7 bases). Germline-derived CDR1 and CDR2 are SEHNR and FQNEAQ (reference sequence). The CDR3 spans 16 residues. V was cut by 5 bases and J by 2 bases, with 19 bases left in between. Here the CDR3 reads CASSHRQGGLPYEQYF. The CDR3, as DNA: TGTGCCAGCAGCCATCGACAGGGAGGACTGCCCTACGAGCAGTACTTC.

A single count supports this clone. The V gene is TRBV4-3, the J gene TRBJ1-2; 8 bases are a match to TRBD1. The length of the CDR3 is 14 residues. The germline V gene has CDR1 LGHNA and CDR2 YSLEER. Trimming at V came to 3 bases and at J to 6 bases, leaving 6 bases not matched to a gene. Written as DNA, the CDR3 is TGCGCCAGCAGCCAGTACGGGACAGGAGATGGCTACACCTTC. This gives the protein CASSQYGTGDGYTF.

The chain carries TRBV2 and TRBJ2-2; weak D call: TRBD1 (5 bases). V lost 7 bases and J lost 3, with 9 bases in between. The germline gives CDR1 SNHLY, CDR2 FYNNEI. The CDR3 is made up of 13 amino acids. The CDR3 region is CASTQGDTGELFF. CDR3 DNA: TGTGCCAGCACTCAGGGTGACACCGGGGAGCTGTTTTTT. The complete variable domain, with remaining parts taken from reference TRBV2 and TRBJ2-2, reads EPEVTQTPSHQVTQMGQEVILRCVPISNHLYFYWYRQILGQKVEFLVSFYNNEISEKSEIFDDQFSVERPDGSNFTLKIRSTKLEDSAMYFCASTQGDTGELFFGEGSRLTVL.

The V and J genes are TRBV19 and TRBJ1-2; D remains ambiguous. Trimming removed 1 base at V and 0 bases at J, with 9 bases between. Germline V gene lookup returns CDR1 LNHDA and CDR2 SQIVND (reference sequence). This CDR3 spans 15 amino acids. In nucleotides, the CDR3 is TGTGCCAGTAGTATAGTTCACGGTACTAACTATGGCTACACCTTC. Protein sequence: CASSIVHGTNYGYTF.

The chain joins TRBV11-2 to TRBJ1-6, with 8 bases lining up with TRBD1. The CDR3 is 15 amino acids. V lost 5 bases and J lost 7; bases outside the gene matches: 7. The V gene's germline CDR1 is SGHAT and CDR2 FQNNGV. The CDR3 protein is CASSAGQGWNSPLHF. CDR3 bases: TGTGCCAGCAGCGCTGGACAGGGTTGGAATTCACCCCTCCACTTT.

The chain is built from TRBV5-4 and TRBJ2-1, with 11 nucleotides matching TRBD2. The CDR3 contains 18 residues. The V gene's germline CDR1 is SGHNT and CDR2 YYREEE (reference sequence). Germline trimming cut 3 bases from V and 2 bases from J; bases unmatched to any gene: 10. The CDR3 region is CASSSGPYSGGAYNEQFF. In nucleotides, the CDR3 is TGTGCCAGCAGCTCGGGACCCTATAGCGGGGGGGCCTACAATGAGCAGTTCTTC.

The genes are TRBV7-2 and TRBJ1-6; D gene unclear. The CDR3 loop spans 15 amino acids. V lost 5 bases, J lost 9 bases, and 17 bases lay in between. Germline values: CDR1 SGHTA, CDR2 FQGNSA. The CDR3 region has the DNA TGTGCCAGCAGCCCAGCGGGTCCCGAGGTTTCACCCCTCCACTTT. Protein sequence: CASSPAGPEVSPLHF.

This clone was seen more than once but under ten times. Different DNA sequences within this sample yield the same CDR3. The rearrangement joins TRBV5-1 to TRBJ2-1; possible D gene TRBD2, 5 bases. V was shortened by 2 bases and J by 0 bases, with 9 bases between the two germline ends. Per germline, CDR1 SGHRS and CDR2 YFSETQ. CDR3 size: 15 residues. The CDR3 spells CASSLTGSSYNEQFF. CDR3 nucleotide sequence: TGCGCCAGCAGCTTAACTGGGAGCTCCTACAATGAGCAGTTCTTC.

The chain has TRBV5-1 and TRBJ1-1; 9 bases are a match to TRBD1. This CDR3 spans 15 amino acids. CDR1 and CDR2 (germline): SGHRS, YFSETQ. The V gene end was trimmed by 4 bases and the J gene end by 6 bases; junction bases not matched to a gene: 10. Here the CDR3 DNA reads TGCGCCAGCAGCACCCTACCGGGACAGGGTCCTGAAGCTTTCTTT. This sequence encodes CASSTLPGQGPEAFF.

CDR3 sequence (DNA): TGCAGCGTTAAGAGAGCACACAGGGGTAAAACTGAAGCTTTCTTT. It specifies CSVKRAHRGKTEAFF. The rearrangement joins TRBV29-1 to TRBJ1-1, with 7 bases lining up with TRBD1. The CDR3 has 15 residues. Germline CDR1 is SQVTM and CDR2 is ANQGSEA. J lost 5 bases, V lost 5 bases, and 14 bases had no gene match.

J is TRBJ2-1 and V is TRBV21-1; TRBD2 is taken as the D call from the table, unchecked against the DNA. TRBV21-1 counts as a pseudogene. The CDR3 runs 13 residues. This CDR3 reads CASSPKSQRGKFF. The CDR3 nucleotides read TGTGCCAGCAGCCCGAAGAGTCAGCGGGGTAAGTTCTTC.

The chain employs TRBV18 and TRBJ2-1; TRBD2 agrees at 8 bases. Germline lookup yields CDR1 KGHSH and CDR2 LQKENI. The CDR3 consists of 14 residues. With V trimmed by 6 bases and J by 5 bases, 6 bases remained unmatched. DNA for the CDR3: TGTGCCAGCTCGCCCTTAGCGGGGAACAATGAGCAGTTCTTC. Residues: CASSPLAGNNEQFF.

The chain employs TRBV5-4 and TRBJ2-7, with a tentative D call TRBD2 (6 bases). The CDR3 length is 15 residues. V lost 2 bases and J 0 bases, leaving 12 bases between the germline ends. From germline, CDR1 is SGHNT and CDR2 YYREEE (reference sequence). CDR3 protein: CASSFTGGDSYEQYF. The CDR3 DNA follows: TGTGCCAGCAGCTTTACTGGCGGGGACTCCTACGAGCAGTACTTC.

The chain couples TRBV3-1 (or the pseudogene TRBV3-2) to TRBJ2-1, with D unresolved. The CDR3 spans 12 residues. The V and J ends lost 0 bases and 9 bases respectively, with 6 bases between them. CDR1 is LGHDT and CDR2 is YNNKEL in the germline V gene (reference sequence). This CDR3 reads CASSQETSEQFF. CDR3 in DNA: TGTGCCAGCAGCCAAGAGACAAGTGAGCAGTTCTTC.

This clone was counted a single time. The CDR3 loop is CSAGDLKSYEQYF. The CDR3 coding sequence is TGCAGTGCTGGTGATCTAAAGTCCTACGAGCAGTACTTC. The V and J genes are TRBV20-1 and TRBJ2-7; D gene ambiguous. The V gene's germline CDR1 is DFQATT and CDR2 SNEGSKA (reference sequence). Trimming left V 5 bases short and J 1 base short, with 12 bases between. The CDR3 runs to 13 residues.

The chain joins TRBV15 to TRBJ2-3; 10 bases agree with TRBD1. The germline V gene has CDR1 LNHNV and CDR2 YYDKDF (reference sequence). Trimming at V came to 7 bases and at J to 3 bases, leaving 4 bases not matched to a gene. CDR3 size: 14 residues. The CDR3 protein is CATTGTGVTDTQYF. CDR3 DNA sequence: TGTGCCACCACCGGGACAGGGGTGACAGATACGCAGTATTTT.

This CDR3 is CASSSGSSGGDNEQFF. CDR3 nucleotides: TGTGCCAGCTCCTCCGGGTCTAGCGGGGGTGACAATGAGCAGTTCTTC. The chain combines TRBV3-1 (or the pseudogene TRBV3-2) with TRBJ2-1, with 10 bases fitting TRBD2. Germline assignment: CDR1 LGHDT and CDR2 YNNKEL (reference sequence). The trim removed 8 bases at V and 5 bases at J, leaving 12 bases unmatched. CDR3 length: 16 amino acids.

The rearrangement links TRBV6-5 to TRBJ2-2; maybe TRBD1 (6 bases). Deletions cut 6 bases from V and 1 base from J, with 9 bases between. This CDR3 contains 14 residues. From germline, CDR1 is MNHEY and CDR2 SVGAGI. CDR3 in DNA: TGTGCCAGCAGCGAGGGACAGAACACCGGGGAGCTGTTTTTT. Translation gives CASSEGQNTGELFF.

The chain employs TRBV19 and TRBJ1-6, with D unresolved. Germline CDR1 reads LNHDA; CDR2 reads SQIVND (reference sequence). This CDR3 contains 18 residues. The germline V and J ends were trimmed by 5 bases and 4 bases, with 21 bases remaining between them. This chain's CDR3 is CASSLGPPEAIYNSPLHF. CDR3 nucleotide sequence: TGTGCCAGTAGTCTCGGCCCCCCGGAGGCTATATATAATTCACCCCTCCACTTT.

The genes are TRBV12-5 and TRBJ2-2; possible D gene TRBD2, 5 bases. The CDR3 consists of 15 residues. Trimming left V 7 bases short and J 5 bases short, with 17 bases between. The germline gives CDR1 LGHNT, CDR2 FRNRAP. As DNA, the CDR3 is TGTGCTAGTGCCACGCCGGTGGGAGTGACCGGGGAGCTGTTTTTT. This codes for CASATPVGVTGELFF.

The J gene is TRBJ1-6, the V gene TRBV7-9; D is perhaps TRBD1 (5 bases). V was cut by 5 bases and J by 8 bases, with 13 bases left in between. The CDR3 covers 14 residues. Germline assignment: CDR1 SEHNR and CDR2 FQNEAQ (reference sequence). The CDR3 nucleotides read TGTGCCAGCAGCCGGAGGGACGGAGATTCACCCCTCCACTTT. It specifies CASSRRDGDSPLHF.